The 9 T cell receptor beta chains presented below share a single source sample, sequenced in a study of CD8 T cells in Susac syndrome. Reverse transcription of about 0.45 to 1 ug RNA was carried out with random hexamers. TCRdb re-derived calls from the immunoSEQ multiplex PCR reads in MiXCR, one entry per CDR3 protein. The data hold roughly 250,000 distinct CDR3 sequences, with around 96% observed a single time. Sequenced input: CD4+ T cells from PBMCs. The receptors were sampled from a human donor with Susac syndrome.

Written as DNA, the CDR3 is TGTGCCAGCAGTGACATAGGACAGCTGAACACTGAAGCTTTCTTT. It encodes CASSDIGQLNTEAFF. The chain couples TRBV2 to TRBJ1-1; weak D call: TRBD1 (6 bases). CDR1 and CDR2 from the germline V gene are SNHLY and FYNNEI. Trimming took off 3 bases at V and 0 bases at J, with 11 bases between the two ends. The CDR3 totals 15 residues.

The chain carries TRBV7-6 and TRBJ1-3; D gene uncertain. The CDR3 is 15 residues long. The germline V gene has CDR1 SGHVS and CDR2 FNYEAQ. V lost 2 bases and J lost 2, with 10 bases in between. CDR3 bases: TGTGCCAGCAGCTTATGGGCAGATGCTGGAAACACCATATATTTT. This encodes CASSLWADAGNTIYF.

J is TRBJ2-1 and V is TRBV4-1; 9 bases line up with TRBD2. Trimming removed 1 base from V and 3 bases from J; junction bases left unmatched: 1. The CDR3 sequence is 15 residues long. Germline loops: CDR1 MGHRA, CDR2 YSYEKL. The DNA of the CDR3 is TGCGCCAGCAGCCAAGGGACTAGCGACTACAATGAGCAGTTCTTC. The encoded protein is CASSQGTSDYNEQFF.

The V and J genes are TRBV30 and TRBJ2-1; D unclear. The V gene lost 2 bases and the J gene lost 3 bases, with 5 bases spanning the gap. Per germline, CDR1 GTSNPN and CDR2 SVGIG (reference sequence). The CDR3 consists of 12 residues. The CDR3 reads CAWSWIYNEQFF. In DNA form, the CDR3 reads TGTGCCTGGAGTTGGATCTACAATGAGCAGTTCTTC.

The chain combines TRBV6-1 with TRBJ1-1; D unclear. The CDR3 runs to 13 residues. CDR1 is MNHNS, CDR2 SASEGT, per germline. V was shortened by 6 bases and J by 5 bases, with 13 bases between the two germline ends. The CDR3 loop is CASRGEWGTEAFF. The CDR3 region has the DNA TGTGCCAGCAGGGGAGAATGGGGAACTGAAGCTTTCTTT.

The gene calls are TRBV6-5 and TRBJ2-7; D might be TRBD1 (5 bases). The CDR3 is 11 residues long. V shed 6 bases and J shed 6 bases, with 9 bases lying between them. Germline V gives CDR1 MNHEY, CDR2 SVGAGI. CDR3 nucleotides: TGTGCCAGCAGGGGGCCGGGCGAGCAGTACTTC. It translates to CASRGPGEQYF.

The V call is TRBV20-1, the J call TRBJ1-5, with a possible D match to TRBD1 (5 bases). Germline V gives CDR1 DFQATT, CDR2 SNEGSKA (reference sequence). Trimming stripped 0 bases from V and 4 bases from J, with 16 bases between. The CDR3 extends over 16 amino acids. In DNA, the CDR3 is TGCAGTGCTAGAGAAAGAGGAGGGGCGAAGAATCAGCCCCAGCATTTT. This sequence encodes CSARERGGAKNQPQHF.

The rearrangement links TRBV19 to TRBJ1-1; possibly TRBD1 for D (6 bases). The CDR3 is 14 amino acids. The ends were cut back, 2 bases at V and 5 bases at J, with 12 bases in the middle. Per the germline V gene, CDR1 is LNHDA and CDR2 is SQIVND (reference sequence). CDR3 protein: CASSITGTRTEAFF. CDR3 bases: TGTGCCAGTAGTATAACAGGGACGAGGACTGAAGCTTTCTTT.

This clonotype has only a few counts. V is TRBV14 and J is TRBJ2-5, with D tentatively TRBD1 (6 bases). V lost 4 bases and J lost 3, with 9 bases in between. The germline V gene encodes CDR1 SGHDN and CDR2 FVKESK. CDR3 length equals 13 residues. In DNA form, the CDR3 reads TGTGCCAGCAGCCCTACAGGGAAAGAGACCCAGTACTTC. Translated, it gives CASSPTGKETQYF.